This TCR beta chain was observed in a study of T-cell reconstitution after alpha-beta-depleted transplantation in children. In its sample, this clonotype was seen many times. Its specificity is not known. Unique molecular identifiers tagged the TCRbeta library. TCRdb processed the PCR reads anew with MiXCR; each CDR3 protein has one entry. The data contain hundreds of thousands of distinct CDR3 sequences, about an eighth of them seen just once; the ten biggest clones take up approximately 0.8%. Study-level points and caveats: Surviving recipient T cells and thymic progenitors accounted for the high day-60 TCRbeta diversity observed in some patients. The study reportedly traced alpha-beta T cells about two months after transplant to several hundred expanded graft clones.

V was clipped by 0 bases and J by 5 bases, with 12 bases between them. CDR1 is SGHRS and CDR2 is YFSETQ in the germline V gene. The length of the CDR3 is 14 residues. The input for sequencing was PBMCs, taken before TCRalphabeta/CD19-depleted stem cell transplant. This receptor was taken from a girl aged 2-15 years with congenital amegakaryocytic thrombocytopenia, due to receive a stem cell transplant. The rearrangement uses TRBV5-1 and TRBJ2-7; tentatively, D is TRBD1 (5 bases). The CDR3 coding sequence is TGCGCCAGCAGCTTGGGGCTAACCAGGGACGAGCAGTACTTC. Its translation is CASSLGLTRDEQYF.